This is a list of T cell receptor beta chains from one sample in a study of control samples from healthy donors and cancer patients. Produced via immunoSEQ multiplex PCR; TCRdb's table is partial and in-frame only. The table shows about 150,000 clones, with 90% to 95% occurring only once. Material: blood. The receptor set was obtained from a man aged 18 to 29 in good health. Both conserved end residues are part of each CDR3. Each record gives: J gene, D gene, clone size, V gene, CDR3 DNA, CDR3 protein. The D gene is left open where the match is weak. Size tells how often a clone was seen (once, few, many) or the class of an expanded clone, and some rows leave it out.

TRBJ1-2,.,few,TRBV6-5,TGTGCCAGCACCTCAAGGCGCAGGGAGATTTATGGCTACACCTTC,CASTSRRREIYGYTF
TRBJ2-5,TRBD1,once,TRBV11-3,TGTGCCAGCAGCTTACGACAGGGGGAAGAGACCCAGTACTTC,CASSLRQGEETQYF
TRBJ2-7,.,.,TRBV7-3,TGTGCCAGCAGCTTCGACCCCGGGAGAGACTACTACGAGCAGTACTTC,CASSFDPGRDYYEQYF
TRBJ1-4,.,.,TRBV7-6,TGTGCCAGCAGCTTAGCAGGGGCTGTTAATGAAAAACTGTTTTTT,CASSLAGAVNEKLFF
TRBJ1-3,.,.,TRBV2,TGTGCCAGCAGTGAAAGGACAACCTCTGGAAACACCATATATTTT,CASSERTTSGNTIYF
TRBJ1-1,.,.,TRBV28,TGTGCCAGCAGTTTACGGGGACCTGCGAACACTGAAGCTTTCTTT,CASSLRGPANTEAFF
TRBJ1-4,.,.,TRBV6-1,TGTGCCAGCAGTGAGTTCCGGGCAGAACTGTTTTTT,CASSEFRAELFF
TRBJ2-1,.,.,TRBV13,TGTGCCAGCACCCTAACCCCCAAAAATGAGCAGTTCTTC,CASTLTPKNEQFF
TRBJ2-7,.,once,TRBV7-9,TGTGCCAGCAGCCCCTCGCCCGAGCAGTACTTC,CASSPSPEQYF
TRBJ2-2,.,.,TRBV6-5,TGTGCCACGATGAGAACCGGGGAGCTGTTTTTT,CATMRTGELFF
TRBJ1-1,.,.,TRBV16,TGTGCCAGCAGCCAGCACGTTTCTCCTGAAGCTTTCTTT,CASSQHVSPEAFF
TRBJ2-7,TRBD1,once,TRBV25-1,TGTGCCAGCAGTGGGGGGACAGGGTCGGACGAGCAGTACTTC,CASSGGTGSDEQYF
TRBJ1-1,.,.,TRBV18,TGTGCCAGCTCACCTTCGGGGGCACTGAACACTGAAGCTTTCTTT,CASSPSGALNTEAFF
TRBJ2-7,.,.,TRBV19,TGTGCCACCCGAGGGAGGGGGGTGAGGTTTGGCGACGAGCAGTACTTC,CATRGRGVRFGDEQYF
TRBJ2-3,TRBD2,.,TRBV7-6,TGTGCCAGCAGCTTCTCCTGGACTAGCGGGGGGGCAGGGGATACGCAGTATTTT,CASSFSWTSGGAGDTQYF
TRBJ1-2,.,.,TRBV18,TGTGCCAGCTCACCCTGGGGTAAAAGGGGCGGCTACACCTTC,CASSPWGKRGGYTF
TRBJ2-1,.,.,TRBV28,TGTGCCAGCCTCACCCCGGACGGCGGGATGAGTGAGCAGTTCTTC,CASLTPDGGMSEQFF
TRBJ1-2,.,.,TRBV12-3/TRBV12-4,TGTGCCAGCAGCTTCGGGGCGGGCTACACCTTC,CASSFGAGYTF
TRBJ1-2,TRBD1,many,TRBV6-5,TGTGCCAGCAGTTACTCCGACACGGGACAGTATGGTGGCTACACCTTC,CASSYSDTGQYGGYTF
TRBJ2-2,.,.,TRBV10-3,TGTGCCATCTCTGGACAGTTAAACACCGGGGAGCTGTTTTTT,CAISGQLNTGELFF
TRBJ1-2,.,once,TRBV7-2,TGTGCCAGCAGCTTAAGATATTCGGACAGCAACTATGGCTACACCTTC,CASSLRYSDSNYGYTF
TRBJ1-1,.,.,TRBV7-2,TGTGCCAGCAGCTTACCCTTAGGGCAGGGCGAAGCTTTCTTT,CASSLPLGQGEAFF
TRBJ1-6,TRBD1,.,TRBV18,TGTGCCAGCTCACCAGGGCGGACAGGGGCAGGATCACCCCTCCACTTT,CASSPGRTGAGSPLHF
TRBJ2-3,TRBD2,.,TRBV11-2,TGTGCCAGCATCCGACTAGCGGGAGGTACAGATACGCAGTATTTT,CASIRLAGGTDTQYF
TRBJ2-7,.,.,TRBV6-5,TGTGCCTCCGCGGTGGGCCGGGGCGAGCAGTACTTC,CASAVGRGEQYF
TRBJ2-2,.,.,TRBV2,TGTGCCAGCAGTCCCTACGTCACCCAGGGTGGGAACACCGGGGAGCTGTTTTTT,CASSPYVTQGGNTGELFF
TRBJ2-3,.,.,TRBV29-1,TGCAGCGTTGGGCTTAATGGAGCAGATACGCAGTATTTT,CSVGLNGADTQYF
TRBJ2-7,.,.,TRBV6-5,TGTGCCAGCAGTTCCCCGAAAAGCTCCTACGAGCAGTACTTC,CASSSPKSSYEQYF
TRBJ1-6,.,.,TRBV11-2,TGTGCCAGCGCAAGGGGAGGGCAGAATTCACCCCTCCACTTT,CASARGGQNSPLHF
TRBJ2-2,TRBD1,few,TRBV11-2,TGTGCCAGCAGGGGACAGGATAACACCGGGGAGCTGTTTTTT,CASRGQDNTGELFF
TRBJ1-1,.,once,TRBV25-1,TGTGCCAGCAGTGAATTAATGAACACTGAAGCTTTCTTT,CASSELMNTEAFF
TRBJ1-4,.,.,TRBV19,TGTGCCAGTAGTATCCTGGAGGGTACAACTAATGAAAAACTGTTTTTT,CASSILEGTTNEKLFF
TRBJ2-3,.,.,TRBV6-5,TGTGCCAGCAGCCATACAGAAGGGACATTAAGGCAGTATTTT,CASSHTEGTLRQYF
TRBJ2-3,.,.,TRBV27,TGTGCCAGCAGTTTCCTACCCGGCACAGATACGCAGTATTTT,CASSFLPGTDTQYF
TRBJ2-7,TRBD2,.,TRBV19,TGTGCCACCCACGAAGGTCGTGGGGGGGGGATCTACGAGCAGTACTTC,CATHEGRGGGIYEQYF
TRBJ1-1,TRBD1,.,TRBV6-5,TGTGCCAGCAGTTACACCCCGGGACAGGTGAACACTGAAGCTTTCTTT,CASSYTPGQVNTEAFF
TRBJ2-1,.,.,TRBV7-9,TGTGCCAGCAGCTTAGTTACGGAGGGGAATGAGCAGTTCTTC,CASSLVTEGNEQFF
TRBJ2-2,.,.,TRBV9,TGTGCCAGCAGCGTAGACGGGCCGAACACCGGGGAGCTGTTTTTT,CASSVDGPNTGELFF
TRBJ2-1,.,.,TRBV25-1,TGTGCCAGCAGGGGTCCGTGGGCCCAATACAATGAGCAGTTCTTC,CASRGPWAQYNEQFF
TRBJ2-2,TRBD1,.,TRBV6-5,TGTGCCAGCAGTTACTCGCCCAGGGGGCGCACCGGGGAGCTGTTTTTT,CASSYSPRGRTGELFF
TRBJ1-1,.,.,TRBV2,TGTGCCAGCAGAACTGGGGACACTGAAGCTTTCTTT,CASRTGDTEAFF
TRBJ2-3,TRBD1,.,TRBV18,TGTGCCAGCTCACCTTGGACAGGGCCCACAGATACGCAGTATTTT,CASSPWTGPTDTQYF
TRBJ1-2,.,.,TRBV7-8,TGTGCCAGCAGCGACAGCGGTAACTATGGCTACACCTTC,CASSDSGNYGYTF
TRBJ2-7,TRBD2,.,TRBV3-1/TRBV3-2,TGTGCCAGCAGCCAAGACCGAGCGGGAGCGCGGGACGAGCAGTACTTC,CASSQDRAGARDEQYF
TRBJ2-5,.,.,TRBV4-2,TGTGCCAGCAGCCAGAAGTCGGGACAACAAGAGACCCAGTACTTC,CASSQKSGQQETQYF